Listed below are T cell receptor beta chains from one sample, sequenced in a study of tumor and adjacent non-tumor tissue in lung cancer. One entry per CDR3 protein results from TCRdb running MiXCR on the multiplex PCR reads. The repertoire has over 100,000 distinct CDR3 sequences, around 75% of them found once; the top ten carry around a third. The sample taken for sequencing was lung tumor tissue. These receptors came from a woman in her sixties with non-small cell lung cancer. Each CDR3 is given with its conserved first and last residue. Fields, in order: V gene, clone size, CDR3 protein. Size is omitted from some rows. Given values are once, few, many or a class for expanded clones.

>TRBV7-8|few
CASSGQGVSEELFF
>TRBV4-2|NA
CTSSRNKESNQPQHF
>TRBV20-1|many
CSARLWRQVLDEQFF
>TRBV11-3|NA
CASSFGQLLETKYF
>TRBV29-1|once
CSVVHKAVEQFF
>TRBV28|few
CASSFSTGGADTQNF
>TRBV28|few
CASTNPGQGNQETQYF
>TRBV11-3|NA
CASSLTAGSYYEQFF
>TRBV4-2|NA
CASSQEWGAKGELLF
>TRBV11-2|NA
CASSLPGQATYEQYF
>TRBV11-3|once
CAGSLDSRLAGGPIITDTQYF
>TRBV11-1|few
CASSLTGQGGSYVQYF
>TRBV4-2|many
CASSQDDLGGANVLTF
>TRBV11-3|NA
CASSLDSGRGIEAFF
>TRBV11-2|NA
CASSFEKGHSHEQYF
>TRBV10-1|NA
CASARIAGELLF
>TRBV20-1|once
CNARDLTSGTWETQYF
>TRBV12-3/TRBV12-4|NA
CANTHGETQYF
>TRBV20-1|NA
CSAYRQRTCNEQFF
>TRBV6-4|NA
CTSSDSDRNTEAFF
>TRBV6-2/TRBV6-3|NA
CACSYSASGANVLTF
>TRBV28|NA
CASSSASLGDVQYF
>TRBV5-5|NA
CASSLWDTSSYNSPLHF
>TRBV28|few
CDNTPGTMVDTQYF
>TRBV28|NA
CASSSRRLKEKLFF
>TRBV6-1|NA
CASSVRLAEYNKQFF
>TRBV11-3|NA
CARSPGTGVTEVLFF
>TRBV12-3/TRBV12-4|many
CASSLGTSVYEQYF
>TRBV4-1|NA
CDSSQERLTGASTDTQYF
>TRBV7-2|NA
CASSLAVGVDTQYF
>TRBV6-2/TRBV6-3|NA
CVTRGDYQPQHF
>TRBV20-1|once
CSATGKVTGTQEQFF
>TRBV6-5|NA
CASSKLISQNSLLHF
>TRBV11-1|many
CASSFGSGSNYGYTF
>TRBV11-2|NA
CASSLGLAGSNEQLF
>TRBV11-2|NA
CASCPVRRGVGNIQYF
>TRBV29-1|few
CSVVAGGTGELFF
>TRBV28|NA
CASILAGTLNEQLF
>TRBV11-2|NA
CVSSLGSSWQPQYF
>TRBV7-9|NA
CASSLVGGSYERYF
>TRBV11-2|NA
CTSSFRGGNEQYF
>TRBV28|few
CASIRDGVFVGYTF
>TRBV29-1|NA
CSVEVNGNWEGYNEQFF
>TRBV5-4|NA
CASSSGQLNYCYTF
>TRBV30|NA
CAWSRDRVGTEAFF
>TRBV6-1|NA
CDSSDQAGRYNEQFF
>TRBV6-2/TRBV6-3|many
CASSFRQATSTNYGYTF
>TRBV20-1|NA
CSTRDAGTRRNEQFF
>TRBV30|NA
CAWSLGAHEKLFF
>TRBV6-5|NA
CASSYPDTDMQYF
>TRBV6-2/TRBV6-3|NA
CASSYSNSGASGYYNDQFF
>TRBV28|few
CASTLGGGAPEAFF
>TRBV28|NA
CASSPARLAGGYEQYF
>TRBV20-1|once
CSAGGGCSPQTQYF
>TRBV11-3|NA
CASSNEGIGVYNEQFF